These 19 T cell receptor beta chains came from one sample sequenced in a study of identical twins. TCRdb independently ran MiXCR on the 5' RACE reads; one entry per CDR3 protein. This sample carries a few hundred thousand distinct CDR3 sequences, roughly a tenth of them seen once, and the ten largest clones take more than 8%. Sample: memory T cells sorted from blood. These TCRs come from a man in his forties or fifties in good health.

The rearrangement uses TRBV12-3 or TRBV12-4 and TRBJ2-1, with 8 bases identical to TRBD2. The CDR3 consists of 14 residues. Trimming removed 6 bases from V and 4 bases from J; junction bases left unmatched: 5. This CDR3 reads CASSTSGAYNEQFF. CDR3 nucleotide sequence: TGTGCCAGCAGCACTAGCGGAGCTTACAATGAGCAGTTCTTC.

There are a few counts of this clonotype. This sequence joins TRBV12-3 or TRBV12-4 and TRBJ1-6, with D unresolved. The V gene lost 6 bases and the J gene lost 9 bases, with 12 bases spanning the gap. The CDR3 spans 13 residues. CDR3 coding DNA: TGTGCCAGCAGCACTCAACCGAGTTCACCCCTCCACTTT. Encoded protein: CASSTQPSSPLHF.

Many counts were recorded for this clonotype. The chain uses TRBV29-1 and TRBJ1-1; D remains ambiguous. This CDR3 is 15 amino acids long. Per the germline V gene, CDR1 is SQVTM and CDR2 is ANQGSEA. The germline V and J ends were trimmed by 5 bases and 0 bases, with 16 bases remaining between them. The CDR3 sequence is CSVTERTSMNTEAFF. The CDR3 bases are TGCAGCGTTACTGAACGCACGAGCATGAACACTGAAGCTTTCTTT.

The sample holds many counts of this clonotype. The chain couples TRBV7-8 to TRBJ2-4; 8 bases map to TRBD2. Germline values: CDR1 SGHVS, CDR2 FQNEAQ. V shed 0 bases, J shed 0 bases, and the junction held 4 bases outside the gene matches. This CDR3 region has 17 residues. For the CDR3, the DNA is TGTGCCAGCAGCTTAGCGGGACTAGAAGTAGCCAAAAACATTCAGTACTTC. It encodes CASSLAGLEVAKNIQYF.

Regarding this clonotype: Since a much larger clone is just one base distant, this may be a read error. J is TRBJ2-5 and V is TRBV6-5, with 9 nucleotides matching TRBD2. Germline CDR1 is MNHEY and CDR2 is SVGAGI. The length of the CDR3 is 18 residues. The CDR3 spells CASSHSSFAGGIQETQYF. The CDR3 DNA follows: TGTGCCAGCAGTCACTCCTCATTTGCGGGGGGGATACAAGAGACCCAGTACTTC.

As DNA, the CDR3 is TGCGCCAGCAGCTTGGAGGATCAGACCCTCCACTTT. Translating gives CASSLEDQTLHF. The chain recombines TRBV5-1 with TRBJ1-6; D not resolved. The CDR3 contains 12 residues. The V gene lost 0 bases and the J gene lost 14 bases, with 9 bases spanning the gap. CDR1 is SGHRS, CDR2 YFSETQ, per germline.

This clonotype was counted many times. V usage is TRBV11-2 and J usage is TRBJ2-2; no reliable D call. Germline loops: CDR1 SGHAT, CDR2 FQNNGV. The CDR3 is 14 residues long. Trimming took 5 bases from V and 4 from J, leaving 11 bases between them. The CDR3 DNA follows: TGTGCCAGCAGCGTAAAAATTGCCACCGGGGAGCTGTTTTTT. This codes for CASSVKIATGELFF.

The chain couples TRBV9 to TRBJ2-2, with TRBD2 matching 12 bases. The V gene end was trimmed by 3 bases and the J gene end by 6 bases; junction bases not matched to a gene: 6. The CDR3 length is 16 residues. Germline CDR1 and CDR2: SGDLS and YYNGEE. Here the CDR3 DNA reads TGTGCCAGCAGCGGTGGACTAGCGGGGCCTCCCGGGGAGCTGTTTTTT. Encoded protein: CASSGGLAGPPGELFF.

This clonotype has at least ten counts. The rearrangement uses TRBV18 and TRBJ2-1, with D perhaps TRBD2 (6 bases). V was clipped by 5 bases and J by 0 bases, with 14 bases between them. The germline V gene has CDR1 KGHSH and CDR2 LQKENI. The CDR3 covers 16 residues. The CDR3 sequence is CASSSRMRDSYNEQFF. CDR3 nucleotides: TGTGCCAGCTCATCCCGGATGCGGGACTCCTACAATGAGCAGTTCTTC.

This clonotype was detected many times. The V and J genes are TRBV28 and TRBJ2-2; 10 bases fit TRBD1. The germline CDR1 and CDR2 sequences are MDHEN and SYDVKM. Trimming cost V 4 bases and J 3 bases; bases outside gene matches: 8. The CDR3 spans 17 residues. The CDR3, as DNA: TGTGCCAGCAGTTCAGACAGGACAGGGGGATACACCGGGGAGCTGTTTTTT. It codes for CASSSDRTGGYTGELFF.

This clonotype was seen at least ten times. The chain has TRBV20-1 and TRBJ2-4; possible D gene TRBD1, 6 bases. CDR3 length: 16 residues. Germline-derived CDR1 and CDR2 are DFQATT and SNEGSKA (reference sequence). Trimming removed 6 bases at V and 3 bases at J, with 21 bases between. The DNA for the CDR3 is TGCAGTGCCCGCCCGGGACAAGGGTATGGCAAAAACATTCAGTACTTC. Its translation is CSARPGQGYGKNIQYF.

V and J are TRBV27 and TRBJ2-2; 7 bases line up with TRBD1. J was trimmed by 6 bases and V by 6 bases; bases with no gene match: 7. Germline assignment: CDR1 MNHEY and CDR2 SMNVEV (reference sequence). The CDR3 totals 14 residues. CDR3: CASRIGTVSGELFF. The CDR3 bases are TGTGCCAGCAGAATCGGGACAGTGTCCGGGGAGCTGTTTTTT.

This clonotype was seen a few times. The chain combines TRBV5-4 with TRBJ2-7; the match to TRBD1 covers 9 bases. The germline V gene encodes CDR1 SGHNT and CDR2 YYREEE (reference sequence). The V and J ends lost 0 bases and 3 bases, in that order; junction bases with no gene match: 4. This CDR3 is built from 15 residues. The CDR3 region is CASSLGTGDFYEQYF. In nucleotides, the CDR3 is TGTGCCAGCAGCTTGGGGACAGGGGATTTCTACGAGCAGTACTTC.

This clonotype was detected a few times. The chain uses TRBV15 and TRBJ2-7; the D is unclear. Germline V CDR1 and CDR2: LNHNV, YYDKDF (reference sequence). There are 12 residues in the CDR3. Trimming left V 4 bases short and J 3 bases short, with 7 bases between. CDR3 loop: CATSKVGYEQYF. CDR3 nucleotide sequence: TGTGCCACCAGCAAAGTAGGCTACGAGCAGTACTTC.

The chain recombines TRBV29-1 with TRBJ1-5, with a weak D call TRBD1 (6 bases). Germline CDR1 reads SQVTM; CDR2 reads ANQGSEA. The CDR3 is 13 amino acids. V dropped 5 bases and J dropped 3 bases, with 11 bases sitting between them. CDR3 in amino acids: CSVQDSVNQPQHF. The DNA for the CDR3 is TGCAGCGTTCAGGACAGCGTCAATCAGCCCCAGCATTTT.

The chain joins TRBV10-1 to TRBJ2-1; the match to TRBD2 covers 10 bases. Germline values: CDR1 WNHNN, CDR2 SYGVQD (reference sequence). Unmatched junction bases numbered 13, after V lost 2 bases and J lost 9 bases. The CDR3 consists of 17 residues. The CDR3 sequence: CASSERVASGGPPEQFF. As DNA, the CDR3 is TGCGCCAGCAGTGAGAGGGTGGCTAGCGGGGGTCCTCCTGAGCAGTTCTTC.

This clonotype occurred many times. This rearrangement joins TRBV7-2 to TRBJ2-7; 7 bases are shared with TRBD2. CDR1 and CDR2 from the germline V gene are SGHTA and FQGNSA. This CDR3 has 15 residues. V gave up 5 bases and J gave up 0 bases; unmatched junction bases: 7. The DNA for the CDR3 is TGTGCCAGCAGCCTATCTAGCGGAAGCTCCTACGAGCAGTACTTC. Encoded protein: CASSLSSGSSYEQYF. The whole variable domain, remainder taken from reference TRBV7-2 and TRBJ2-7, is GAGVSQSPSNKVTEKGKDVELRCDPISGHTALYWYRQSLGQGLEFLIYFQGNSAPDKSGLPSDRFSAERTGGSVSTLTIQRTQQEDSAVYLCASSLSSGSSYEQYFGPGTRLTVT.

This clonotype was counted only a few times. The CDR3 loop reads CASSPIRRSEQYF. CDR3 in DNA: TGTGCCAGCAGCCCAATACGCCGATCCGAGCAGTACTTC. The rearrangement links TRBV7-2 to TRBJ2-7; D is uncertain. This CDR3 contains 13 residues. V lost 5 bases to trimming and J lost 6 bases, with 14 bases between them. Germline CDR1 SGHTA, CDR2 FQGNSA.

This clonotype was observed at least ten times. CDR3 in amino acids: CASKKAVYQETQYF. The CDR3 coding sequence is TGTGCCAGCAAAAAGGCAGTGTACCAAGAGACCCAGTACTTC. The V and J genes are TRBV7-2 and TRBJ2-5; D is undetermined. V was trimmed by 7 bases and J by 0 bases, leaving 12 bases between them. This CDR3 contains 14 residues. CDR1 and CDR2 (germline): SGHTA, FQGNSA.